The 32 T cell receptor beta chains below all came from one sample that was sequenced in a study of blood T cells in healthy people across ages. Sample-barcoded 5' priming and a J-beta primer mix drove a second PCR of about 6 to 12 cycles. MiXCR, run by TCRdb on the 5' RACE reads, gives a single entry per CDR3 protein. The sample consists of around 500,000 distinct CDR3 sequences, roughly a quarter of them appearing once. These data were also reused for a study on T cells of mothers and their children.

The material sequenced was blood. Source of these receptors: a boy between 2 and 10 years old in good health.

The chain uses TRBV5-1 and TRBJ2-3; D is unresolved. CDR1 and CDR2 from the germline V gene are SGHRS and YFSETQ. The length of the CDR3 is 16 residues. V gave up 4 bases and J gave up 3 bases, with 18 bases separating them. CDR3 nucleotides: TGCGCCAGCAGCCCTATATACCGAGATAGGACAGATACGCAGTATTTT. It codes for CASSPIYRDRTDTQYF. Looking up the rest from reference TRBV5-1 and TRBJ2-3 gives the full variable domain: KAGVTQTPRYLIKTRGQQVTLSCSPISGHRSVSWYQQTPGQGLQFLFEYFSETQRNKGNFPGRFSGRQFSNSRSEMNVSTLELGDSALYLCASSPIYRDRTDTQYFGPGTRLTVL.

The chain combines TRBV7-9 with TRBJ1-1, with D maybe TRBD1 (5 bases). This CDR3 spans 15 amino acids. Trimming pared 3 bases from V and 1 base from J, leaving 12 bases between. The V gene's germline CDR1 is SEHNR and CDR2 FQNEAQ (reference sequence). CDR3 DNA: TGTGCCAGCAGCTTTATAGGGGAGGAGAACACTGAAGCTTTCTTT. Protein product: CASSFIGEENTEAFF.

This clonotype was picked up a small number of times. The gene calls are TRBV25-1 and TRBJ1-3; TRBD1 aligns across 7 bases. The CDR3 loop spans 14 amino acids. Germline V gives CDR1 MGHDK, CDR2 SYGVNS. J gave up 4 bases and V 5 bases, and 5 bases lay outside the gene matches. CDR3 sequence (DNA): TGTGCCAGCAGTCCAGGGACAGCAGGAAACACCATATATTTT. It translates to CASSPGTAGNTIYF.

The chain has TRBV7-2 and TRBJ2-5; D remains unclear. Near its end, the DNA agrees better with TRBJ2-1, so the J call may be wrong. CDR1 and CDR2 (germline): SGHTA, FQGNSA. The CDR3 runs to 13 residues. The CDR3 is CASSSNLGNEQFF. CDR3 nucleotide sequence: TGTGCCAGCAGCTCGAACCTGGGAAATGAGCAGTTCTTC.

This clonotype was counted at least ten times. The chain links TRBV10-2 to TRBJ2-5; D uncertain. CDR1 is WSHSY, CDR2 SAAADI, per germline. The CDR3 covers 13 residues. V was clipped by 4 bases and J by 5 bases, with 11 bases between them. CDR3 sequence: CASSGSSWETQYF. As DNA, the CDR3 is TGCGCCAGCAGTGGAAGTTCGTGGGAGACCCAGTACTTC.

This clonotype occurred a few times. The chain couples TRBV4-3 to TRBJ2-1; D tentatively fits TRBD1 or TRBD2 (5 bases each). The end of the DNA is better explained by TRBJ2-5, so the J call may be wrong. CDR1 LGHNA and CDR2 YSLEER come from the germline V gene. The CDR3 is 15 amino acids. CDR3 in DNA: TGCGCCAGCAGCCAAGTCCCGGGACGAGAAGAGACCCAGTACTTC. This encodes CASSQVPGREETQYF.

The V call is TRBV5-1, the J call TRBJ1-2; D may be TRBD1 (6 bases). This CDR3 is 14 amino acids long. The germline V gene encodes CDR1 SGHRS and CDR2 YFSETQ. Between the trimmed V and J ends, which lost 4 bases and 5 bases, there was a span of 15 bases. The CDR3 region has the DNA TGCGCCAGCAGCCCCCAGGGGCCTGGGTATGGCTACACCTTC. Translation: CASSPQGPGYGYTF.

The chain has TRBV27 and TRBJ2-3; no clear D gene. Trimming took off 3 bases at V and 0 bases at J, with 10 bases between the two ends. Germline lookup yields CDR1 MNHEY and CDR2 SMNVEV (reference sequence). This CDR3 has 15 amino acids. CDR3 coding DNA: TGTGCCAGCAGTTTTGAACGAGGTAGCACAGATACGCAGTATTTT. Translation: CASSFERGSTDTQYF.

This clonotype was detected once. The chain combines TRBV7-9 with TRBJ2-5; maybe TRBD1 (7 bases). The germline CDR1 and CDR2 sequences are SEHNR and FQNEAQ (reference sequence). This CDR3 has 19 residues. V lost 4 bases and J 1 base, leaving 25 bases between the germline ends. CDR3 amino acids: CASSWAGGFGPNIQETQYF. The DNA for the CDR3 is TGTGCCAGCAGCTGGGCAGGGGGGTTTGGCCCAAATATCCAAGAGACCCAGTACTTC.

The CDR3 region is CASSQLQGPEAFF. CDR3 coding DNA: TGTGCCAGCAGCCAATTACAGGGGCCTGAAGCTTTCTTT. J is TRBJ1-1 and V is TRBV12-3 or TRBV12-4; 7 positions match TRBD1. V lost 6 bases and J lost 6; bases outside the gene matches: 7. The CDR3 spans 13 residues.

A note on this clonotype: At one end the junction does not follow the germline gene, possibly because of a read error. J is TRBJ2-1 and V is TRBV27; D is ambiguous. This CDR3 contains 14 residues. The V gene's germline CDR1 is MNHEY and CDR2 SMNVEV (reference sequence). In DNA, the CDR3 is TGTGCCAGCAGTTTATGGGGTGGGAAAGAGACCCGGTACTTC. Translation gives CASSLWGGKETRYF.

J is TRBJ2-4 and V is TRBV5-5; no clear D. The V end was cut by 0 bases, the J end by 0 bases, with 7 bases between. The germline CDR1 and CDR2 sequences are SGHKS and YYEKEE (reference sequence). CDR3 length equals 15 residues. In DNA, the CDR3 is TGTGCCAGCAGCTTGGGGAGCGCAGCCAAAAACATTCAGTACTTC. This sequence encodes CASSLGSAAKNIQYF.

CDR3 region: CASSRDEGGETQYF. CDR3 DNA: TGTGCCAGCAGCCGGGACGAAGGTGGGGAGACCCAGTACTTC. The genes are TRBV7-2 and TRBJ2-5; TRBD1 or TRBD2 may be the D gene (5 bases each). CDR1 and CDR2 (germline): SGHTA, FQGNSA. V lost 5 bases to trimming and J lost 5 bases, with 15 bases between them. The CDR3 has 14 residues.

In its sample, this clonotype was seen once. This chain connects TRBV3-1 to TRBJ2-5, with unresolved D. There are 16 residues in the CDR3. Germline loops: CDR1 LGHDT, CDR2 YNNKEL (reference sequence). Trimming pared 2 bases from V and 2 bases from J, leaving 15 bases between. CDR3 in amino acids: CASSQRPRAVQETQYF. The CDR3 nucleotides are TGTGCCAGCAGCCAAAGACCCCGGGCTGTTCAAGAGACCCAGTACTTC.

The gene calls are TRBV7-9 and TRBJ2-7; D unclear. From germline, CDR1 is SEHNR and CDR2 FQNEAQ (reference sequence). V was pared by 0 bases and J by 3 bases, with 9 bases between. The CDR3 extends over 14 amino acids. The CDR3 here is CASSLAKQYYEQYF. The CDR3 nucleotides read TGTGCCAGCAGCTTAGCGAAACAGTACTACGAGCAGTACTTC.

This clonotype was counted between two and nine times. The chain has TRBV12-3 or TRBV12-4 and TRBJ1-2, with D perhaps TRBD1 (6 bases). The CDR3 length is 12 residues. Trimming left V 5 bases short and J 8 bases short, with 12 bases between. For the CDR3, the DNA is TGTGCCAGCAGTCCCGGGGGCGCGGGCTACACCTTC. As protein: CASSPGGAGYTF.

This clonotype was observed a few times. The V call is TRBV29-1, the J call TRBJ2-2; 12 positions match TRBD2. From germline, CDR1 is SQVTM and CDR2 ANQGSEA. J gave up 2 bases and V 4 bases, and 11 bases lay outside the gene matches. There are 18 residues in the CDR3. CDR3 coding DNA: TGCAGCGTTGCACCCGGACTAGCGGGGTACGATAACACCGGGGAGCTGTTTTTT. It translates to CSVAPGLAGYDNTGELFF.

The chain combines TRBV20-1 with TRBJ2-5, with D tentatively TRBD1 or TRBD2 (5 bases each). Deletions cut 3 bases from V and 4 bases from J, with 12 bases between. CDR3 length: 13 residues. Germline CDR1 and CDR2: DFQATT and SNEGSKA (reference sequence). CDR3 protein: CSASGAGRETQYF. The CDR3, as DNA: TGCAGTGCTAGCGGGGCAGGGCGAGAGACCCAGTACTTC.

This clonotype came up a few times. This sequence joins TRBV27 and TRBJ2-7, with TRBD2 matching 7 bases. The V segment lost 3 bases and the J segment 5 bases; nucleotides outside the gene matches: 10. The CDR3 is made up of 15 amino acids. Looked up from germline, CDR1 is MNHEY and CDR2 is SMNVEV (reference sequence). CDR3 nucleotide sequence: TGTGCCAGCAGTTTGTGGGCGGGAGCGATCCACGAGCAGTACTTC. This codes for CASSLWAGAIHEQYF.

This chain connects TRBV20-1 to TRBJ2-3; D is unresolved. CDR1 and CDR2 from the germline V gene are DFQATT and SNEGSKA (reference sequence). The CDR3 consists of 11 residues. Trimming pared 5 bases from V and 5 bases from J, leaving 8 bases between. The CDR3 bases are TGCAGTGCTGGCCTCAAAGATACGCAGTATTTT. Translation: CSAGLKDTQYF.

V and J are TRBV15 and TRBJ2-1, with TRBD2 identical over 10 bases. The CDR3 has 17 amino acids. From germline, CDR1 is LNHNV and CDR2 YYDKDF (reference sequence). V was pared by 1 base and J by 7 bases, with 10 bases of the junction left unmatched. This CDR3 is CATSRGPSGRSKNEQFF. CDR3 in DNA: TGTGCCACCAGCAGAGGACCTAGCGGGAGAAGTAAGAATGAGCAGTTCTTC.

This chain joins TRBV20-1 and TRBJ1-1, with 8 bases aligning to TRBD1. With V trimmed by 3 bases and J by 13 bases, 4 bases remained unmatched. Germline assignment: CDR1 DFQATT and CDR2 SNEGSKA (reference sequence). This CDR3 has 10 amino acids. Here the CDR3 reads CSARDREVFF. CDR3 DNA sequence: TGCAGTGCTAGGGACAGGGAGGTTTTCTTT.

The chain links TRBV18 to TRBJ1-5; no firm D call. The CDR3 spans 19 residues. V was shortened by 0 bases and J by 3 bases, with 21 bases between the two germline ends. The germline V gene encodes CDR1 KGHSH and CDR2 LQKENI. CDR3 sequence reads: CASSPPGRRPVSDNQPQHF. CDR3 DNA: TGTGCCAGCTCACCACCGGGAAGACGCCCGGTCTCGGACAATCAGCCCCAGCATTTT.

This clonotype was recorded many times. The rearrangement links TRBV7-2 to TRBJ2-4; no reliable D call. V was shortened by 2 bases and J by 0 bases, with 8 bases between the two germline ends. Per the germline V gene, CDR1 is SGHTA and CDR2 is FQGNSA. The length of the CDR3 is 15 residues. The CDR3 region is CASSLTALAKNIQYF. In DNA form, the CDR3 reads TGTGCCAGCAGCTTAACAGCTTTAGCCAAAAACATTCAGTACTTC.

This clonotype occurred many times. This sequence joins TRBV11-2 and TRBJ2-7; D not certain. CDR3 size: 13 residues. Trimming removed 5 bases at V and 3 bases at J, with 11 bases between. The germline CDR1 and CDR2 sequences are SGHAT and FQNNGV. The CDR3 nucleotides read TGTGCCAGCAGCCTCCTACAGAGCTACGAGCAGTACTTC. It specifies CASSLLQSYEQYF.

The chain couples TRBV27 to TRBJ1-2, with 11 bases that match TRBD1. Trimming took 5 bases from V and 7 from J; bases not matched to a gene: 6. Germline CDR1 and CDR2: MNHEY and SMNVEV (reference sequence). The CDR3 contains 14 residues. The CDR3 sequence is CASSHGQGASGYTF. The CDR3 bases are TGTGCCAGCAGTCACGGACAGGGGGCCAGTGGCTACACCTTC.

This clonotype was detected a few times. This chain links TRBV5-1 with TRBJ2-1, with TRBD1 matching 7 bases. Germline CDR1 reads SGHRS; CDR2 reads YFSETQ. V shed 4 bases, J shed 3 bases, and the junction held 7 bases outside the gene matches. This CDR3 is built from 15 residues. CDR3 amino acids: CASSHDRDLYNEQFF. The CDR3 DNA follows: TGCGCCAGCAGCCACGACAGGGACCTCTACAATGAGCAGTTCTTC.

This clonotype has just a few counts. This chain uses TRBV27 with TRBJ2-5; D is unclear. The CDR3 length is 11 residues. Germline V gene sequence: CDR1 MNHEY, CDR2 SMNVEV (reference sequence). The DNA of the CDR3 is TGTCATACCCCTGGGCAAGAGACCCAGTACTTC. It codes for CHTPGQETQYF.

This clonotype was detected ten times or more. The chain couples TRBV9 to TRBJ1-5; no clear D gene. CDR3 length equals 13 residues. The germline V and J ends were trimmed by 4 bases and 7 bases, with 12 bases remaining between them. Germline-derived CDR1 and CDR2 are SGDLS and YYNGEE. CDR3 nucleotide sequence: TGTGCCAGCAGCCGGAATAGTGGGCAGCCCCAGCATTTT. Translating gives CASSRNSGQPQHF.

This clonotype has only a few counts. The chain joins TRBV20-1 to TRBJ1-1; D not resolved. Germline values: CDR1 DFQATT, CDR2 SNEGSKA (reference sequence). V was clipped by 4 bases and J by 1 base, with 7 bases between them. The CDR3 consists of 12 residues. CDR3 in amino acids: CSAKGENTEAFF. The CDR3 coding sequence is TGCAGTGCTAAGGGCGAGAACACTGAAGCTTTCTTT.

This chain connects TRBV14 to TRBJ2-1, with 9 bases identical to TRBD1. The V gene's germline CDR1 is SGHDN and CDR2 FVKESK. The CDR3 loop spans 16 amino acids. J was trimmed by 6 bases and V by 0 bases; bases with no gene match: 6. In DNA form, the CDR3 reads TGTGCCAGCAGCCAAGAAGTAGGGGACAGGGTCAATGAGCAGTTCTTC. Its protein is CASSQEVGDRVNEQFF.

V gene TRBV12-3 or TRBV12-4 combines with J gene TRBJ2-2, with a weak D call TRBD2 (6 bases). The CDR3 totals 16 residues. V was shortened by 2 bases and J by 4 bases, with 14 bases between the two germline ends. DNA of the CDR3: TGTGCCAGCAGTTTACTGGGACTCACTTCCACCGGGGAGCTGTTTTTT. As protein: CASSLLGLTSTGELFF.